The 17 T cell receptor beta chains below were found in one sample sequenced in a study of T cell responses to AZD1222 COVID-19 vaccine. Profiling relied on immunoSEQ multiplex PCR, and the TCRdb table lists in-frame clones only, not all of them. This sample has 55,000 to 80,000 clones, with 84% found just once. The sample was peripheral blood, taken on day 0 of AZD1222 vaccination. These receptors originate from an adult in good health.

The chain is built from TRBV27 and TRBJ1-5; 10 bases are shared with TRBD1. There are 15 residues in the CDR3. V shed 5 bases and J 7 bases; nucleotides not matched to a gene: 8. CDR1 is MNHEY, CDR2 SMNVEV, per germline (reference sequence). Here the CDR3 DNA reads TGTGCCAGCAGTCCCCAGGGACAGGGGTTACAGCCCCAGCATTTT. Translating gives CASSPQGQGLQPQHF.

The V call is TRBV28, the J call TRBJ2-5, with TRBD2 identical over 14 bases. The CDR3 length is 13 residues. J was trimmed by 13 bases and V by 6 bases; bases with no gene match: 7. CDR1 and CDR2 from the germline V gene are MDHEN and SYDVKM. CDR3: CASRMGLAGEVYF. In nucleotides, the CDR3 is TGTGCCAGCAGAATGGGACTAGCGGGGGAAGTGTACTTC.

The rearrangement links TRBV11-3 to TRBJ2-1; 8 nucleotides align to TRBD1. The CDR3 has 16 amino acids. The ends lost 3 bases at V and 6 bases at J; junction bases unmatched: 10. Germline assignment: CDR1 SGHNT and CDR2 YENEEA. The CDR3, as DNA: TGTGCCAGCAGCTTGTTGGGACAGGCGACCGTCAATGAGCAGTTCTTC. It is translated as CASSLLGQATVNEQFF.

The chain employs TRBV7-9 and TRBJ2-5, with 8 bases aligning to TRBD2. Germline V lookup: CDR1 SEHNR, CDR2 FQNEAQ (reference sequence). J lost 5 bases, V lost 4 bases, and 9 bases had no gene match. The length of the CDR3 is 15 residues. The CDR3 reads CASSSSGTSEETQYF. The CDR3 bases are TGTGCCAGCAGCTCATCCGGGACTAGTGAGGAGACCCAGTACTTC.

The rearrangement joins TRBV30 to TRBJ1-4; D gene uncertain. The CDR3 covers 14 residues. Germline V gives CDR1 GTSNPN, CDR2 SVGIG (reference sequence). V lost 0 bases and J lost 5, with 10 bases in between. CDR3 in DNA: TGTGCCTGGAGTGTTTGGCAGCTAAATGAAAAACTGTTTTTT. It yields the protein CAWSVWQLNEKLFF. Supplemented by reference TRBV30 and TRBJ1-4, the full variable domain reads SQTIHQWPATLVQPVGSPLSLECTVEGTSNPNLYWYRQAAGRGLQLLFYSVGIGQISSEVPQNLSASRPQDRQFILSSKKLLLSDSGFYLCAWSVWQLNEKLFFGSGTQLSVL.

The CDR3 sequence is CASSLDRGPETQYF. The CDR3, as DNA: TGTGCCAGCAGTTTGGACAGGGGACCAGAGACCCAGTACTTC. V and J are TRBV28 and TRBJ2-5; 9 nucleotides agree with TRBD1. The CDR3 is 14 residues long. The V and J ends lost 3 bases and 4 bases, in that order; junction bases with no gene match: 3. Germline CDR1 and CDR2: MDHEN and SYDVKM.

V gene TRBV2 combines with J gene TRBJ2-3, with 13 bases lining up with TRBD2. The CDR3 is 15 residues long. The V gene's germline CDR1 is SNHLY and CDR2 FYNNEI. Trimming removed 4 bases from V and 7 bases from J; junction bases left unmatched: 5. This CDR3 is CASSATSGGANTQYF. The CDR3 DNA follows: TGTGCCAGCAGTGCCACTAGCGGGGGGGCGAATACGCAGTATTTT.

The chain employs TRBV28 and TRBJ1-5; D remains ambiguous. V was shortened by 5 bases and J by 9 bases, with 11 bases between the two germline ends. CDR3 size: 12 residues. Germline loops: CDR1 MDHEN, CDR2 SYDVKM. CDR3 in amino acids: CASSPVPAPQHF. The CDR3 DNA sequence: TGTGCCAGCAGTCCGGTCCCGGCGCCCCAGCATTTT. The full variable domain, rest sourced from reference TRBV28 and TRBJ1-5, is DVKVTQSSRYLVKRTGEKVFLECVQDMDHENMFWYRQDPGLGLRLIYFSYDVKMKEKGDIPEGYSVSREKKERFSLILESASTNQTSMYLCASSPVPAPQHFGDGTRLSIL.

The rearrangement uses TRBV28 and TRBJ1-5; TRBD1 matches at 8 bases. CDR1 and CDR2 (germline): MDHEN, SYDVKM. With 6 bases clipped from V and 1 base from J, the junction kept 5 bases outside the gene matches. The CDR3 has 15 amino acids. The CDR3 DNA follows: TGTGCCAGCAGGGACAGGGTCACAAGCAATCAGCCCCAGCATTTT. Translation: CASRDRVTSNQPQHF.

This clone was recorded once. This chain joins TRBV7-9 and TRBJ1-3; D call uncertain. Germline lookup yields CDR1 SEHNR and CDR2 FQNEAQ (reference sequence). Between the trimmed V and J ends, which lost 1 base and 4 bases, there was a span of 5 bases. This CDR3 is 13 amino acids long. This CDR3 reads CASSLGSGNTIYF. The CDR3 DNA reads TGTGCCAGCAGCTTAGGGTCAGGAAACACCATATATTTT.

This chain uses TRBV18 with TRBJ2-1; 8 nucleotides match TRBD2. The V gene's germline CDR1 is KGHSH and CDR2 LQKENI. V was clipped by 7 bases and J by 8 bases; unmatched bases: 7. The CDR3 runs 13 residues. The CDR3 reads CASYGGAWDEQFF. The DNA of the CDR3 is TGTGCCAGCTACGGGGGGGCTTGGGATGAGCAGTTCTTC.

This clone was observed a handful of times. The chain combines TRBV28 with TRBJ1-5; maybe TRBD1 (6 bases). This CDR3 is built from 15 residues. Trimming took 5 bases from V and 6 from J, leaving 17 bases between them. CDR1 and CDR2 (germline): MDHEN, SYDVKM. CDR3 amino acids: CASSLTGGRSQPQHF. In DNA, the CDR3 is TGTGCCAGCAGTCTCACGGGGGGGCGTAGTCAGCCCCAGCATTTT. Looking up the rest from reference TRBV28 and TRBJ1-5 gives the full variable domain: DVKVTQSSRYLVKRTGEKVFLECVQDMDHENMFWYRQDPGLGLRLIYFSYDVKMKEKGDIPEGYSVSREKKERFSLILESASTNQTSMYLCASSLTGGRSQPQHFGDGTRLSIL.

This sequence joins TRBV5-5 and TRBJ1-1; possibly TRBD1 for D (5 bases). The V end was cut by 2 bases, the J end by 4 bases, with 12 bases between. The CDR3 totals 14 residues. The germline CDR1 and CDR2 sequences are SGHKS and YYEKEE (reference sequence). The CDR3 DNA sequence: TGTGCCAGCAGCTTACAGGTTGAGGGCACTGAAGCTTTCTTT. This sequence encodes CASSLQVEGTEAFF.

The chain employs TRBV7-2 and TRBJ1-5, with 7 positions matching TRBD1. Germline V gives CDR1 SGHTA, CDR2 FQGNSA. The CDR3 is 14 residues long. Trimming at V came to 4 bases and at J to 9 bases, leaving 9 bases not matched to a gene. The CDR3: CASSSPGQSSPQHF. CDR3 nucleotide sequence: TGTGCCAGCAGCTCGCCGGGACAGAGTTCGCCCCAGCATTTT.

This clone showed up just once. The gene calls are TRBV1 and TRBJ1-1. TRBV1 represents a pseudogene. This CDR3 has 17 residues. CDR3 in DNA: TGCACCAGCAGCCAAGACCCGAAGTCAGACAGGGAGGGAGAAGCTTTCTTT. It yields the protein CTSSQDPKSDREGEAFF.

The V call is TRBV6-5, the J call TRBJ2-7; 9 nucleotides match TRBD1. V was clipped by 4 bases and J by 6 bases; unmatched bases: 7. In germline, CDR1 is MNHEY, CDR2 SVGAGI. The CDR3 sequence is 14 residues long. The CDR3 here is CASSWPGQGVEQYF. CDR3 coding DNA: TGTGCCAGCAGTTGGCCGGGACAGGGAGTCGAGCAGTACTTC.

This rearrangement joins TRBV10-1 to TRBJ1-6, with D possibly TRBD1 on 5 matching bases. The CDR3 is 14 amino acids. CDR1 is WNHNN and CDR2 is SYGVQD in the germline V gene (reference sequence). V was cut by 2 bases and J by 10 bases, with 12 bases left in between. The CDR3: CASSERSGGSPLHF. CDR3 sequence (DNA): TGCGCCAGCAGTGAGCGGTCGGGGGGGTCACCCCTCCACTTT.